The rows below give T cell receptor beta chains drawn from one sample of a study of T cell responses to AZD1222 COVID-19 vaccine. Assay: immunoSEQ multiplex PCR; the TCRdb copy retains only in-frame clones and omits some. The top ten clones hold over 7.5% of a sample with some 110,000 clones, around nine tenths of them seen once. The sample in question was peripheral blood, obtained on day 0 of AZD1222 vaccination. The receptors come from an adult in good health. The CDR3 runs from the conserved cysteine through the conserved F or W. The order of the fields is V gene, D gene, clone size, J gene, CDR3 DNA, CDR3 protein. A D gene is named only where the DNA matches it firmly. Clone size, where shown, is once, few, many, or a class for clones that have expanded.

TRBV2,-,-,TRBJ1-6,TGTGCCAGCGTAGACGGTAATTCACCCCTCCACTTT,CASVDGNSPLHF
TRBV28,-,-,TRBJ2-3,TGTGCCAGCACCGTCACAGATACGCAGTATTTT,CASTVTDTQYF
TRBV24-1,-,-,TRBJ2-7,TGTGCCACCAGTCGCGGACGCTCTTACGAGCAGTACTTC,CATSRGRSYEQYF
TRBV5-5,-,-,TRBJ2-5,TGTGCCAGCAGCCCCGGGACGTTGGGTCAAGAGACCCAGTACTTC,CASSPGTLGQETQYF
TRBV7-7,-,few,TRBJ2-1,TGTGCCAGCAGCTCCAGGCTCGGGAATGAGCAGTTCTTC,CASSSRLGNEQFF
TRBV28,-,once,TRBJ1-2,TGTGCCAGCAGTTTGAATCACGGGTTAGACGGCTACACCTTC,CASSLNHGLDGYTF
TRBV7-9,-,-,TRBJ1-2,TGTGCCAGCAGCCCCCTTATGGGGGGCTACACCTTC,CASSPLMGGYTF
TRBV18,-,-,TRBJ2-4,TGTGCCAGCTCATCAGGGTTGTCCAAAAACATTCAGTACTTC,CASSSGLSKNIQYF
TRBV5-1,TRBD1,once,TRBJ1-2,TGCGCCAGCAGTAAGGGACAGGGGTTAAGTGGCTACACCTTC,CASSKGQGLSGYTF
TRBV20-1,TRBD1,once,TRBJ2-7,TGCAGTGCTAGTCCGGGACAGGGCTACGAGCAGTACTTC,CSASPGQGYEQYF
TRBV3-1/TRBV3-2,-,-,TRBJ1-2,TGTGCCAGCAGCCAACGGAGCTATGGCTACACCTTC,CASSQRSYGYTF
TRBV19,TRBD1,-,TRBJ1-1,TGTGCCAGTAGTCGGGACAGGGGGCTCTACACTGAAGCTTTCTTT,CASSRDRGLYTEAFF
TRBV7-2,TRBD2,-,TRBJ2-3,TGTGCCAGCAGCTGGACGGGACTAGCGGGATCCACAGATACGCAGTATTTT,CASSWTGLAGSTDTQYF
TRBV7-2,-,-,TRBJ2-1,TGTGCCAGCAGCTTATCGCGGGACACAACCAATGAGCAGTTCTTC,CASSLSRDTTNEQFF
TRBV5-8,TRBD1,once,TRBJ2-5,TGTGCCAGCAGGCCCGGGACAGGGAGAAAGGGAGAGACCCAGTACTTC,CASRPGTGRKGETQYF
TRBV7-2,-,-,TRBJ1-5,TGTGCCAGCAGCTTATATGAGGGACTGAATCAGCCCCAGCATTTT,CASSLYEGLNQPQHF
TRBV7-8,-,-,TRBJ2-2,TGTGCCAGCAGCCGAGACTCGCTCGACACCGGGGAGCTGTTTTTT,CASSRDSLDTGELFF
TRBV24-1,-,-,TRBJ2-6,TGTGCCACCAGTCGGTCTGGCTCTGGGGCCAACGTCCTGACTTTC,CATSRSGSGANVLTF
TRBV29-1,TRBD2,-,TRBJ2-1,TGCAGCGCTTCAAAGCTAGCGGGCCTACTCAATGAGCAGTTCTTC,CSASKLAGLLNEQFF
TRBV7-3,-,few,TRBJ1-6,TGTGCCAGCAGCTTATTTGGGACGGACAATTCACCCCTCCACTTT,CASSLFGTDNSPLHF
TRBV27,TRBD2,-,TRBJ2-1,TGTGCCAGCAAACGGGGGGCCTACAATGAGCAGTTCTTC,CASKRGAYNEQFF
TRBV5-6,TRBD1,-,TRBJ2-7,TGTGCCAGCAGGACTAGACAGGGGCTCTACGAGCAGTACTTC,CASRTRQGLYEQYF
TRBV7-9,TRBD1,-,TRBJ1-1,TGTGCCAGCAGAAATACAGGGGTAACTGAAGCTTTCTTT,CASRNTGVTEAFF
TRBV28,-,-,TRBJ1-2,TGTGCCAGCAGGGAGGGTCAATATGGCTACACCTTC,CASREGQYGYTF
TRBV28,-,once,TRBJ1-1,TGTGCCAGCCTACTTGGCGGAAGTGGGGTCACTGAAGCTTTCTTT,CASLLGGSGVTEAFF
TRBV7-2,TRBD2,-,TRBJ2-7,TGTGCCAGCAGCTTAGGTACTAGCGGGAGTTATTCCTACGAGCAGTACTTC,CASSLGTSGSYSYEQYF
TRBV9,-,-,TRBJ1-1,TGTGCCAGCAGCGTGCGGGCGAATGGCAACACTGAAGCTTTCTTT,CASSVRANGNTEAFF
TRBV7-3,-,-,TRBJ2-2,TGTGCCAGCAGCTTAGTGGGGCCAGGGGAGCTGTTTTTT,CASSLVGPGELFF
TRBV6-2/TRBV6-3,TRBD2,-,TRBJ2-3,TGTGCCAGCAGTTACCTAACTAGCGGGGGCACAGATACGCAGTATTTT,CASSYLTSGGTDTQYF